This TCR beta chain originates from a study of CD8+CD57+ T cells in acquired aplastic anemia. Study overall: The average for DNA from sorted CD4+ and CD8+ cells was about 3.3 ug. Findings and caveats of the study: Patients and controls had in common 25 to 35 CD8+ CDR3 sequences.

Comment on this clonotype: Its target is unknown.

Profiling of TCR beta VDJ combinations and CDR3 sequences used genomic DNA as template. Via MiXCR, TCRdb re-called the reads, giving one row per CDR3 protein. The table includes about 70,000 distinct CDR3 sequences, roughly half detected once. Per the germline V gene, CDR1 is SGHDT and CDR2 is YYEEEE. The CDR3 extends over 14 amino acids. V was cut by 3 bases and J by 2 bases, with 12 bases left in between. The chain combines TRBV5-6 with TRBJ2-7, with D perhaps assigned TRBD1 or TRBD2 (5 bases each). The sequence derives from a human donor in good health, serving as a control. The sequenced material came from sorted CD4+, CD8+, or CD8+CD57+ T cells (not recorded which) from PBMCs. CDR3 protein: CASSWGRSTYEQYF. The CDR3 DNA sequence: TGTGCCAGCAGCTGGGGACGCAGCACCTACGAGCAGTACTTC.